These 31 T cell receptor beta chains were sequenced from one sample in a study of blood T cell repertoires in COVID-19. This table comes from immunoSEQ multiplex PCR, and its TCRdb copy is limited to in-frame clones, with some not included. This table has about 150,000 clones, about 88% appearing once. The specimen was PBMCs or T cells enriched from blood (not recorded which). The receptors derive from a man aged 50 or older who had recovered from COVID-19.

CDR3: CASSQVRGHQETQYF. Here the CDR3 DNA reads TGTGCCAGCAGCCAAGTCAGGGGTCACCAAGAGACCCAGTACTTC. The V call is TRBV3-1 (or the pseudogene TRBV3-2), the J call TRBJ2-5, with a tentative D call TRBD1 (6 bases). The V gene lost 1 base and the J gene lost 0 bases, with 9 bases spanning the gap. The germline V gene has CDR1 LGHDT and CDR2 YNNKEL (reference sequence). The CDR3 length is 15 residues.

The V gene is TRBV7-6, the J gene TRBJ1-6; 8 bases map to TRBD1. Per germline, CDR1 SGHVS and CDR2 FNYEAQ. The CDR3 loop spans 15 amino acids. Germline trimming cut 5 bases from V and 7 bases from J; bases unmatched to any gene: 7. The CDR3 spells CASSPGAGGNSPLHF. The CDR3 DNA sequence: TGTGCCAGCAGCCCCGGAGCAGGGGGCAATTCACCCCTCCACTTT.

With regard to this clone: Other DNA sequences from this sample encode an identical CDR3 as well. The V gene is TRBV5-1, the J gene TRBJ1-1; no firm D call. The germline V and J ends were trimmed by 0 bases and 5 bases, with 8 bases remaining between them. The CDR3 runs to 13 residues. The germline V gene has CDR1 SGHRS and CDR2 YFSETQ. In DNA, the CDR3 is TGCGCCAGCAGCTTGGGCCAAGCGACTGAAGCTTTCTTT. It is translated as CASSLGQATEAFF.

The genes are TRBV29-1 and TRBJ1-2; 11 bases match TRBD1. The trim removed 3 bases at V and 8 bases at J, leaving 5 bases unmatched. The CDR3 runs 13 residues. The germline gives CDR1 SQVTM, CDR2 ANQGSEA. The CDR3 sequence is CSVDSDRGQGYTF. DNA for the CDR3: TGCAGCGTTGACTCGGACAGGGGGCAAGGCTACACCTTC.

The chain couples TRBV14 to TRBJ1-1, with unresolved D. The CDR3 loop spans 15 amino acids. Germline V lookup: CDR1 SGHDN, CDR2 FVKESK. Trimming cost V 2 bases and J 1 base, with 11 bases left between them. CDR3 nucleotides: TGTGCCAGCAGCCAAAACAGTCTCTGGAACACTGAAGCTTTCTTT. This encodes CASSQNSLWNTEAFF. The full variable domain, rest sourced from reference TRBV14 and TRBJ1-1, is EAGVTQFPSHSVIEKGQTVTLRCDPISGHDNLYWYRRVMGKEIKFLLHFVKESKQDESGMPNNRFLAERTGGTYSTLKVQPAELEDSGVYFCASSQNSLWNTEAFFGQGTRLTVV.

The V and J genes are TRBV4-1 and TRBJ2-7; possibly TRBD1 for D (6 bases). Germline lookup yields CDR1 MGHRA and CDR2 YSYEKL. This CDR3 contains 17 residues. V was clipped by 0 bases and J by 2 bases, with 17 bases between them. DNA for the CDR3: TGCGCCAGCAGCCAAGACCCCCCGAGACAGGCGGCCTACGAGCAGTACTTC. Its protein is CASSQDPPRQAAYEQYF.

Here the CDR3 DNA reads TGTGCCAGCAGTCGACAGTCCTCCTACAATGAGCAGTTCTTC. It yields the protein CASSRQSSYNEQFF. This sequence joins TRBV27 and TRBJ2-1, with D possibly TRBD1 on 5 matching bases. CDR1 is MNHEY, CDR2 SMNVEV, per germline (reference sequence). V gave up 5 bases and J gave up 0 bases, with 8 bases separating them. There are 14 residues in the CDR3.

This clone was detected a few times. The J gene is TRBJ2-7, the V gene TRBV19, with no clear D. CDR3 size: 13 residues. The germline gives CDR1 LNHDA, CDR2 SQIVND (reference sequence). V shed 0 bases and J shed 3 bases, with 6 bases lying between them. CDR3 loop: CASSIEPGYEQYF. The CDR3, as DNA: TGTGCCAGTAGTATAGAACCAGGCTACGAGCAGTACTTC.

The chain has TRBV7-8 and TRBJ2-7, with 7 bases fitting TRBD1. V gave up 1 base and J gave up 4 bases; unmatched junction bases: 4. This CDR3 has 14 amino acids. The germline gives CDR1 SGHVS, CDR2 FQNEAQ. The chain's CDR3 is CASSLVTGEYEQYF. In nucleotides, the CDR3 is TGTGCCAGCAGCTTAGTAACAGGGGAGTACGAGCAGTACTTC. Drawing the rest from reference TRBV7-8 and TRBJ2-7, the complete variable domain is GAGVSQSPRYKVAKRGQDVALRCDPISGHVSLFWYQQALGQGPEFLTYFQNEAQLDKSGLPSDRFFAERPEGSVSTLKIQRTQQEDSAVYLCASSLVTGEYEQYFGPGTRLTVT.

The chain recombines TRBV5-8 with TRBJ2-3; 7 bases map to TRBD1. The CDR3 runs 14 residues. Germline CDR1 is SGHTS and CDR2 is YDEGEE. The junction had 2 bases not matched to a gene; V was cut back by 0 bases and J by 4 bases. CDR3 nucleotides: TGTGCCAGCAGCTTGGAACAGGGGTCAGATACGCAGTATTTT. Translating gives CASSLEQGSDTQYF.

The CDR3 sequence: CASSLRQDREAFF. CDR3 nucleotides: TGTGCCAGCAGCCTTAGACAGGACCGTGAAGCTTTCTTT. V gene TRBV7-8 combines with J gene TRBJ1-1; possibly TRBD1 for D (6 bases). The V gene lost 5 bases and the J gene lost 7 bases, with 14 bases spanning the gap. The CDR3 is made up of 13 amino acids. CDR1 and CDR2 from the germline V gene are SGHVS and FQNEAQ.

V is TRBV30 and J is TRBJ2-4; 8 positions agree with TRBD1. Looked up from germline, CDR1 is GTSNPN and CDR2 is SVGIG (reference sequence). This CDR3 contains 12 residues. With 8 bases clipped from V and 5 bases from J, the junction kept 5 bases outside the gene matches. CDR3 sequence (DNA): TGTGCCACCAGGGGGCCGGAAAACATTCAGTACTTC. Its translation is CATRGPENIQYF.

The genes are TRBV25-1 and TRBJ1-2; unclear D gene. The V gene's germline CDR1 is MGHDK and CDR2 SYGVNS. The CDR3 is 15 residues long. Trimming cost V 1 base and J 4 bases, with 13 bases left between them. Here the CDR3 reads CASSESGYRTYGYTF. CDR3 nucleotides: TGTGCCAGCAGTGAATCGGGGTATAGAACCTATGGCTACACCTTC.

This clone was seen a few times. The chain uses TRBV2 and TRBJ1-6, with 8 bases lining up with TRBD1. The CDR3 is 16 residues long. Per the germline V gene, CDR1 is SNHLY and CDR2 is FYNNEI. The junction had 13 bases not matched to a gene; V was cut back by 5 bases and J by 10 bases. CDR3 protein: CASSLRTGTLGSPLHF. Written as DNA, the CDR3 is TGTGCCAGCAGTTTAAGGACAGGGACTCTCGGATCACCCCTCCACTTT.

The chain recombines TRBV19 with TRBJ1-2; weak D call: TRBD1 (6 bases). V lost 4 bases to trimming and J lost 2 bases, with 14 bases between them. CDR1 is LNHDA, CDR2 SQIVND, per germline (reference sequence). The CDR3 extends over 15 amino acids. DNA for the CDR3: TGTGCCAGTAGTAGGGGGACATACGAAAACTATGGCTACACCTTC. Residues: CASSRGTYENYGYTF.

The chain links TRBV2 to TRBJ1-4; 9 bases are shared with TRBD1. The V segment lost 6 bases and the J segment 0 bases; nucleotides outside the gene matches: 2. The CDR3 has 15 amino acids. Germline lookup yields CDR1 SNHLY and CDR2 FYNNEI. CDR3 coding DNA: TGTGCCAGCAGGGGACAGGGCTCAACTAATGAAAAACTGTTTTTT. Encoded protein: CASRGQGSTNEKLFF.

The chain recombines TRBV29-1 with TRBJ2-5; TRBD2 agrees at 9 bases. The germline CDR1 and CDR2 sequences are SQVTM and ANQGSEA. The ends lost 7 bases at V and 2 bases at J; junction bases unmatched: 8. The CDR3 extends over 14 amino acids. The CDR3 sequence: CSGTLAGAQETQYF. CDR3 sequence (DNA): TGCAGCGGTACCTTAGCGGGGGCACAAGAGACCCAGTACTTC.

The chain uses TRBV12-5 and TRBJ1-3; D not certain. V gave up 0 bases and J gave up 2 bases, with 11 bases separating them. The CDR3 spans 16 residues. Germline assignment: CDR1 LGHNT and CDR2 FRNRAP. CDR3 DNA sequence: TGTGCTAGTGGTTTGGTTTTTGGAGAACCTGGAAACACCATATATTTT. This encodes CASGLVFGEPGNTIYF.

This clone was counted once. The chain recombines TRBV5-8 with TRBJ2-7; D gene unclear. The germline CDR1 and CDR2 sequences are SGHTS and YDEGEE. The CDR3 totals 15 residues. Trimming removed 4 bases from V and 3 bases from J, with 17 bases in between. This chain's CDR3 is CASSRPGSVIYEQYF. As DNA, the CDR3 is TGTGCCAGCAGCCGACCCGGGTCAGTTATCTACGAGCAGTACTTC.

The chain carries TRBV3-1 (or the pseudogene TRBV3-2) and TRBJ2-1, with D possibly matching TRBD2 (6 bases). The CDR3 consists of 15 residues. V lost 4 bases and J 3 bases, leaving 13 bases between the germline ends. Germline loops: CDR1 LGHDT, CDR2 YNNKEL (reference sequence). The CDR3, as DNA: TGTGCCAGCAGCCTAAGGGACTCCCACTACAATGAGCAGTTCTTC. Protein: CASSLRDSHYNEQFF.

A few counts support this clone. The CDR3 DNA follows: TGTGCCACCAGCAGAGGATCCGGGACAGGGGGTGAAAAACTGTTTTTT. Encoded protein: CATSRGSGTGGEKLFF. The chain carries TRBV15 and TRBJ1-4; TRBD1 matches 11 bases. Germline CDR1 reads LNHNV; CDR2 reads YYDKDF (reference sequence). V shed 1 base and J 7 bases; nucleotides not matched to a gene: 5. This CDR3 region has 16 residues.

The chain recombines TRBV20-1 with TRBJ1-2; 8 nucleotides line up with TRBD1. This CDR3 is 15 amino acids long. V gave up 3 bases and J gave up 7 bases; unmatched junction bases: 13. The germline gives CDR1 DFQATT, CDR2 SNEGSKA (reference sequence). Written as DNA, the CDR3 is TGCAGTGCTAGTCTTTGGACAGGGCGCGCGAGTGGCTACACCTTC. Protein sequence: CSASLWTGRASGYTF.

CDR3 residues: CASSIDPRSPYNEQFF. For the CDR3, the DNA is TGTGCCAGTAGTATAGATCCGCGGTCCCCTTACAATGAGCAGTTCTTC. V is TRBV19 and J is TRBJ2-1; D is undetermined. Germline CDR1 is LNHDA and CDR2 is SQIVND (reference sequence). Trimming left V 0 bases short and J 4 bases short, with 13 bases between. The length of the CDR3 is 16 residues.

The gene calls are TRBV9 and TRBJ2-2; possibly TRBD1 for D (6 bases). With 0 bases removed from V and 9 bases from J, the gap between germline ends came to 15 bases. The CDR3 is 15 amino acids. Germline V gene sequence: CDR1 SGDLS, CDR2 YYNGEE. The CDR3 DNA sequence: TGTGCCAGCAGCGTAGATACAGGGAGAGGCAGGGAGCTGTTTTTT. This codes for CASSVDTGRGRELFF. The full variable domain, with the rest looked up from reference TRBV9 and TRBJ2-2, is DSGVTQTPKHLITATGQRVTLRCSPRSGDLSVYWYQQSLDQGLQFLIQYYNGEERAKGNILERFSAQQFPDLHSELNLSSLELGDSALYFCASSVDTGRGRELFFGEGSRLTVL.

V and J are TRBV2 and TRBJ1-4, with D unresolved. Trimming cost V 7 bases and J 0 bases, with 18 bases left between them. The length of the CDR3 is 17 residues. The germline gives CDR1 SNHLY, CDR2 FYNNEI. The CDR3 loop reads CASTRGGTSSTNEKLFF. The CDR3 DNA is TGTGCCAGCACCCGGGGAGGAACCAGTTCAACTAATGAAAAACTGTTTTTT.

This clone has only one observation. V usage is TRBV3-1 (or the pseudogene TRBV3-2) and J usage is TRBJ1-2; D may be TRBD1 (5 bases). The CDR3 loop spans 14 amino acids. The V gene's germline CDR1 is LGHDT and CDR2 YNNKEL (reference sequence). Trimming shortened V by 0 bases and J by 2 bases, and 7 bases separated the two germline ends. The CDR3, as DNA: TGTGCCAGCAGCCAAGAATACAGGAACTATGGCTACACCTTC. Its translation is CASSQEYRNYGYTF.

The chain couples TRBV6-5 to TRBJ1-2; 8 bases match TRBD1. The V gene's germline CDR1 is MNHEY and CDR2 SVGAGI. J lost 10 bases, V lost 5 bases, and 9 bases had no gene match. The CDR3 runs 13 residues. CDR3 nucleotides: TGTGCCAGCAGTCCCCGTGGACAGGGCTTCTACACCTTC. Translation gives CASSPRGQGFYTF.

The chain carries TRBV11-2 and TRBJ1-2, with 7 bases lining up with TRBD1. The J segment lost 5 bases and the V segment lost 5 bases, leaving 17 bases of the junction unmatched. The V gene's germline CDR1 is SGHAT and CDR2 FQNNGV. The CDR3 totals 17 residues. CDR3: CASSLDKTGLKLYGYTF. The CDR3 nucleotides are TGTGCCAGCAGCCTCGACAAGACAGGGTTAAAATTATATGGCTACACCTTC.

The rearrangement links TRBV30 to TRBJ1-5; D remains ambiguous. The V end lost 2 bases, the J end lost 4 bases, and 9 bases lay between the germline ends. CDR1 GTSNPN and CDR2 SVGIG come from the germline V gene (reference sequence). This CDR3 has 13 amino acids. The CDR3 protein is CAWSRQTNQPQHF. The CDR3 coding sequence is TGTGCCTGGAGTAGGCAGACTAATCAGCCCCAGCATTTT.

The V call is TRBV7-8, the J call TRBJ2-3, with 11 bases lining up with TRBD2. J gave up 4 bases and V 5 bases, and 14 bases lay outside the gene matches. CDR1 and CDR2 from the germline V gene are SGHVS and FQNEAQ. This CDR3 contains 18 residues. The chain's CDR3 is CASSPTLRLAGLADTQYF. The DNA of the CDR3 is TGTGCCAGCAGCCCGACCCTTCGACTAGCGGGGTTGGCAGATACGCAGTATTTT.

This chain uses TRBV6-5 with TRBJ1-2; maybe TRBD1 (6 bases). Trimming left V 6 bases short and J 6 bases short, with 14 bases between. Germline loops: CDR1 MNHEY, CDR2 SVGAGI. CDR3 length: 13 residues. The CDR3 loop reads CASRTGSPNGYTF. CDR3 DNA: TGTGCCAGCAGAACAGGGTCGCCAAATGGCTACACCTTC.